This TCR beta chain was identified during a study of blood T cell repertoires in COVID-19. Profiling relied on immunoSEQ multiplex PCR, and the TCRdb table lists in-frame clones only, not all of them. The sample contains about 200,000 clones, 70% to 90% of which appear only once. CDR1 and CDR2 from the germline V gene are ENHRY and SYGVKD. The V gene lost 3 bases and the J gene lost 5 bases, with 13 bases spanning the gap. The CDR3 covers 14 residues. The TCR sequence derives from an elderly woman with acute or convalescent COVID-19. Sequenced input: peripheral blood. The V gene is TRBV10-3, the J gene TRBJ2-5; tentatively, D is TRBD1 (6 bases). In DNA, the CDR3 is TGTGCCATCAGTGATCAACAGGGATTTGAGACCCAGTACTTC. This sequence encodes CAISDQQGFETQYF.